The 4 T cell receptor beta chains below were found in one sample sequenced in a study of metastatic and nonmetastatic thyroid tumors. MiXCR reprocessed the PCR reads for TCRdb. The sample gives roughly 25,000 clones, roughly a quarter of which show up once; 9% to 15% is in the top ten. Treatment of any kind had been given to no patient before thyroid surgery. The sample consisted of tumor tissue. The receptors here all came from a male donor with papillary thyroid cancer or a benign thyroid nodule (not recorded which). Some clones in this sample may be carry-over from other donors' samples.

This clone was observed many times. The chain joins TRBV7-2 to TRBJ2-3; D unclear. V was clipped by 5 bases and J by 0 bases, with 3 bases between them. The CDR3 loop spans 12 amino acids. CDR1 and CDR2 from the germline V gene are SGHTA and FQGNSA. The CDR3 nucleotides are TGTGCCAGCAGCACTAGCACAGATACGCAGTATTTT. This codes for CASSTSTDTQYF.

The chain has TRBV18 and TRBJ2-7, with D possibly TRBD2 on 7 matching bases. Deletions cut 8 bases from V and 7 bases from J, with 21 bases between. Germline CDR1 is KGHSH and CDR2 is LQKENI. The CDR3 has 14 residues. CDR3 region: CASTPRGGEAEQYF. Here the CDR3 DNA reads TGTGCCAGCACCCCGAGGGGGGGTGAGGCTGAGCAGTACTTC.

This clone ranks as medium-sized. The chain recombines TRBV28 with TRBJ1-5; TRBD1 matches at 7 bases. The germline V gene encodes CDR1 MDHEN and CDR2 SYDVKM. Losses at the gene ends were 3 bases for V and 10 bases for J; bases not matched to a gene: 18. CDR3 length: 17 residues. This CDR3 reads CASSFLLGGGLFPPQHF. CDR3 sequence (DNA): TGTGCCAGCAGTTTTCTCCTGGGAGGGGGCTTGTTTCCTCCCCAGCATTTT. The variable domain in full, completed from reference TRBV28 and TRBJ1-5, reads DVKVTQSSRYLVKRTGEKVFLECVQDMDHENMFWYRQDPGLGLRLIYFSYDVKMKEKGDIPEGYSVSREKKERFSLILESASTNQTSMYLCASSFLLGGGLFPPQHFGDGTRLSIL.

As concerns this clone: The missing conserved phenylalanine or tryptophan at the end of this CDR3 makes a read error likely. The chain links TRBV28 to TRBJ1-2, with D possibly being TRBD1 (5 bases). The germline gives CDR1 MDHEN, CDR2 SYDVKM. Trimming cost V 5 bases and J 7 bases, with 20 bases left between them. CDR3 length: 15 amino acids. CDR3 region: CASSATHSGIGGYTL. The CDR3 DNA follows: TGTGCCAGCAGTGCCACCCACTCAGGGATCGGTGGCTACACCCTC.